This T cell receptor (beta chain) stems from a study of human T cells and chemical hapten exposure. This CDR3 contains 17 residues. Germline lookup yields CDR1 SEHNR and CDR2 FQNEAQ (reference sequence). Unmatched junction bases numbered 9, after V lost 1 base and J lost 2 bases. The time point denotes: patch test 1, 2 weeks after DPC sensitization. The treatment denotes: therapeutic diphenylcyclopropenone sensitization with weekly scalp DPC. Unique molecular identifiers were attached to individual cDNA molecules during library preparation. Under the authors' procedure: Sample TCR totals centred on a median of around 96,000, ranging roughly 23,224 to 700,000. TCRdb re-analysed the RACE reads in MiXCR, keeping a single row per CDR3 protein. TCRdb's processing, not the authors' own work, is the source of the V and J calls. The sample contains 100,000 to 150,000 distinct CDR3 sequences, approximately 13% of which appear only once.

The chain recombines TRBV7-9 with TRBJ2-5, with 8 bases aligning to TRBD1. This clonotype was obtained from a man between 18 and 35 years old with alopecia areata. Some clones in this sample may be carry-over from other donors' samples. The source material was whole blood, sampled in connection with sensitization to the hapten diphenylcyclopropenone (DPC). DNA of the CDR3: TGTGCCAGCAGCTTAGGCGGGACAGGAATGGGTCAAGAGACCCAGTACTTC. Protein sequence: CASSLGGTGMGQETQYF.